The 9 T cell receptor beta chains below come from one sample, sequenced in a study of siplizumab effects on memory and regulatory T cells. Sequenced by immunoSEQ multiplex PCR; TCRdb stores in-frame clones only, minus some. In the table there are 65,000 to 90,000 clones, roughly 93% of which are singletons. The sequenced material came from CD8+ T cells sorted from blood. The receptors here all came from a human donor in good health.

The gene calls are TRBV7-3 and TRBJ2-1, with D tentatively TRBD2 (6 bases). The V end lost 2 bases, the J end lost 7 bases, and 12 bases lay between the germline ends. CDR1 and CDR2 (germline): SGHTA, FQGTGA. CDR3 length: 14 amino acids. CDR3 loop: CASSLLGGTNEQFF. DNA for the CDR3: TGTGCCAGCAGCTTATTGGGGGGTACGAATGAGCAGTTCTTC.

The chain combines TRBV4-1 with TRBJ1-3; 7 bases align to TRBD1. The CDR3 extends over 15 amino acids. Losses at the gene ends were 0 bases for V and 4 bases for J; bases not matched to a gene: 3. Germline lookup yields CDR1 MGHRA and CDR2 YSYEKL. The CDR3, as DNA: TGCGCCAGCAGCCAAGATCAGGGGGGAGGAAACACCATATATTTT. It codes for CASSQDQGGGNTIYF.

V gene TRBV9 combines with J gene TRBJ2-7; D not certain. CDR3 length equals 14 residues. The V gene lost 0 bases and the J gene lost 3 bases, with 10 bases spanning the gap. Germline V gene lookup returns CDR1 SGDLS and CDR2 YYNGEE. The CDR3 DNA is TGTGCCAGCAGCGTAGGCCAGGCGGACTACGAGCAGTACTTC. Amino acids: CASSVGQADYEQYF. The entire variable domain, with the rest obtained from reference TRBV9 and TRBJ2-7, is as follows: DSGVTQTPKHLITATGQRVTLRCSPRSGDLSVYWYQQSLDQGLQFLIQYYNGEERAKGNILERFSAQQFPDLHSELNLSSLELGDSALYFCASSVGQADYEQYFGPGTRLTVT.

V gene TRBV9 combines with J gene TRBJ2-3; 10 bases fit TRBD1. Germline assignment: CDR1 SGDLS and CDR2 YYNGEE. The junction had 9 bases not matched to a gene; V was cut back by 3 bases and J by 2 bases. CDR3 length: 17 residues. The CDR3 DNA follows: TGTGCCAGCAGCGACCTGACAGGGGGCCGAACCACAGATACGCAGTATTTT. Its protein product is CASSDLTGGRTTDTQYF.

Here the CDR3 reads CASSGTGNTDTQYF. CDR3 coding DNA: TGTGCCAGCTCTGGGACAGGTAACACAGATACGCAGTATTTT. The V and J genes are TRBV18 and TRBJ2-3, with 8 bases aligning to TRBD1. CDR1 is KGHSH and CDR2 is LQKENI in the germline V gene. This CDR3 is 14 amino acids long. After removal of 6 bases from V and 2 bases from J, the junction contained 4 bases not matched to a gene.

The CDR3 reads CASSYGGGYGYTF. CDR3 coding DNA: TGTGCCAGCAGTTATGGTGGAGGCTATGGCTACACCTTC. The gene calls are TRBV6-5 and TRBJ1-2, with D unresolved. Germline CDR1 reads MNHEY; CDR2 reads SVGAGI. V lost 3 bases and J lost 4, with 9 bases in between. CDR3 length: 13 residues.

The chain joins TRBV5-1 to TRBJ2-3; D unresolved. V was trimmed by 10 bases and J by 5 bases, leaving 8 bases between them. CDR3 length: 10 amino acids. Germline-derived CDR1 and CDR2 are SGHRS and YFSETQ. CDR3 region: CAGKGDTQYF. The CDR3 DNA reads as TGCGCCGGAAAGGGAGATACGCAGTATTTT. The variable domain in full, with the rest retrieved from reference TRBV5-1 and TRBJ2-3, is KAGVTQTPRYLIKTRGQQVTLSCSPISGHRSVSWYQQTPGQGLQFLFEYFSETQRNKGNFPGRFSGRQFSNSRSEMNVSTLELGDSALYLCAGKGDTQYFGPGTRLTVL.

This chain joins TRBV5-6 and TRBJ2-7; 9 bases line up with TRBD1. V lost 3 bases, J lost 1 base, and 5 bases stayed unmatched. This CDR3 region has 15 residues. The germline V gene has CDR1 SGHDT and CDR2 YYEEEE. CDR3 sequence: CASSSPGQGSYEQYF. DNA of the CDR3: TGTGCCAGCAGCTCCCCGGGACAGGGATCCTACGAGCAGTACTTC.

V gene TRBV7-3 combines with J gene TRBJ1-1; no firm D call. This CDR3 is built from 11 residues. Germline assignment: CDR1 SGHTA and CDR2 FQGTGA. V dropped 5 bases and J dropped 4 bases, with 5 bases sitting between them. The CDR3 protein is CASSRGTEAFF. The CDR3 region has the DNA TGTGCCAGCAGCCGCGGCACTGAAGCTTTCTTT.